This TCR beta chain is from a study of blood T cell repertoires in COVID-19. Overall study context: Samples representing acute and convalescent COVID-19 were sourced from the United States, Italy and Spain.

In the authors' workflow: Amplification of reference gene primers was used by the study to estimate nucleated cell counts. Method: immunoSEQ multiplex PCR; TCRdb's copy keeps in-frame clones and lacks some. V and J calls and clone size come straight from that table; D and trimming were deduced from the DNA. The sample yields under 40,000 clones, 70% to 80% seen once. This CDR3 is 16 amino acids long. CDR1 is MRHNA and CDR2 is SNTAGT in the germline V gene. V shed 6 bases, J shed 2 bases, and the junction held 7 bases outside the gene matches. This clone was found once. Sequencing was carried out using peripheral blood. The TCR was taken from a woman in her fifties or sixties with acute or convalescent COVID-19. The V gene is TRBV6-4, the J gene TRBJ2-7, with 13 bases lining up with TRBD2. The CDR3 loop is CASRDTSGGGTYEQYF. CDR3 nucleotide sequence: TGTGCCAGCAGGGACACTAGCGGGGGGGGCACCTACGAGCAGTACTTC.